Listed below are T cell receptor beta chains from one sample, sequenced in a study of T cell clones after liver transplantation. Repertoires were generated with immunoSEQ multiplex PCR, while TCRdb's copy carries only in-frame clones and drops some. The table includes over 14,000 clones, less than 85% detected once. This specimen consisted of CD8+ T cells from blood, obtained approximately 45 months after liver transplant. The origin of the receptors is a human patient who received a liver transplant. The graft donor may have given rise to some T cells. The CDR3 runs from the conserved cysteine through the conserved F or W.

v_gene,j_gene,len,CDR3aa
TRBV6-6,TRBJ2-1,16,CASTQGYGRGRNEQFF
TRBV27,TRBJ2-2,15,CASSFLDSYTGELFF
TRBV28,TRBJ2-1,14,CASSSPFSGNEQFF
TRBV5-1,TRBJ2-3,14,CASSLDRRTDTQYF
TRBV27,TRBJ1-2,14,CASSFDRVNYGYTF
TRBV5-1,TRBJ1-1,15,CASSLKVPRDTEAFF
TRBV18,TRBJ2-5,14,CASSLRTNEETQYF
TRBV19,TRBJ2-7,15,CASSASGMGDYEQYF
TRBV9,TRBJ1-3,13,CASSEPLNHTIYF
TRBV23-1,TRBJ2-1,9,CATGRQQFF
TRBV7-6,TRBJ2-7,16,CASSLGGGALSYEQYF
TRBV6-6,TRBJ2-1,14,CASSHSGGGNEQFF
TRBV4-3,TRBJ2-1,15,CASSQGGLDGWEQFF
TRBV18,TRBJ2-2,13,CASSPTPTGELFF
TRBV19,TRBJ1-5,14,CASSMGNGNQPQHF
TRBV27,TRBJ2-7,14,CASSFLGTVYEQYF
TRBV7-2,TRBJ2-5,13,CASSNRDEETQYF
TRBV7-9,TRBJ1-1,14,CASSLITGDGEAFF
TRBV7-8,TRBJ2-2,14,CASSLAPGHGELFF
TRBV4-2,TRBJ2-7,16,CASSPADLGGLGEQYF
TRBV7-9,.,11,CASSSAYEQYF
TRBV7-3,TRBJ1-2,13,CASRSPGQDGYTF
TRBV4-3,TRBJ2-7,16,CASSQGLAGGSYEQYF
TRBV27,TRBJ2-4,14,CASASRGPLNIQYF
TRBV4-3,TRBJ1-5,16,CASSPGTGDSNQPQHF
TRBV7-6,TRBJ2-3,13,CASSFGGADTQYF
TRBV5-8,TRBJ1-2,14,CASSPGLGGYGYTF
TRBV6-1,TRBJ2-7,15,CASSSDPTLSYEQYF
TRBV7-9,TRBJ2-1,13,CASRRDGYNEQFF
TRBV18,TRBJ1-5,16,CASSPRGQGAQQPQHF
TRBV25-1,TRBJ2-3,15,CASSTLAERTDTQYF
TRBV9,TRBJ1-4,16,CASSDHHGTENEKLFF
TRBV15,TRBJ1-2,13,CATSRVGRYGYTF
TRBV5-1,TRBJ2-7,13,CASSLANGYEQYF
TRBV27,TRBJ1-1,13,CASSLYRGTEAFF
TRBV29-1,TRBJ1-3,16,CSVEGPRASSGNTIYF
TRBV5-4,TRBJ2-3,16,CASSLNVGGSTDTQYF
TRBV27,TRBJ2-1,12,CASSLLNGEQFF
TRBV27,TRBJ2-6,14,CASSLGLGANVLTF
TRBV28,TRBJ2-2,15,CASSSGPPPTGELFF
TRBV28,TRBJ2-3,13,CASNRLDTDTQYF
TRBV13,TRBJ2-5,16,CASSGVPTGAQETQYF
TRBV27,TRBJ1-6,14,CASIGSSYNSPLHF
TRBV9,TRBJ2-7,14,CASSGGDSLYEQYF
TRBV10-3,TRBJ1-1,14,CAISAGQANTEAFF
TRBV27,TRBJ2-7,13,CASSLHSLGEQYF
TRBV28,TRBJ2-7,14,CASRNRGRVYEQYF
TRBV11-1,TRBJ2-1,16,CASSLKGVSSYNEQFF
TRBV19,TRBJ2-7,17,CASSIDIQRPSSYEQYF
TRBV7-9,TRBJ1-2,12,CASSRGARGYTF
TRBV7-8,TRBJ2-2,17,CASSYSYEGPNTGELFF
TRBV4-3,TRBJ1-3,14,CASSRLLRGNTIYF
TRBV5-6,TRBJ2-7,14,CASSLRNSLHEQYF
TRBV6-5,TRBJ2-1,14,CASCLGTAPSEQFF
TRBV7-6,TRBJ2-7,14,CASSFRLVDHEQYF
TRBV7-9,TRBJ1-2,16,CASSFRGGQAAYGYTF
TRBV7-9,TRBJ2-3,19,CASRPQGATSGRARDTQYF